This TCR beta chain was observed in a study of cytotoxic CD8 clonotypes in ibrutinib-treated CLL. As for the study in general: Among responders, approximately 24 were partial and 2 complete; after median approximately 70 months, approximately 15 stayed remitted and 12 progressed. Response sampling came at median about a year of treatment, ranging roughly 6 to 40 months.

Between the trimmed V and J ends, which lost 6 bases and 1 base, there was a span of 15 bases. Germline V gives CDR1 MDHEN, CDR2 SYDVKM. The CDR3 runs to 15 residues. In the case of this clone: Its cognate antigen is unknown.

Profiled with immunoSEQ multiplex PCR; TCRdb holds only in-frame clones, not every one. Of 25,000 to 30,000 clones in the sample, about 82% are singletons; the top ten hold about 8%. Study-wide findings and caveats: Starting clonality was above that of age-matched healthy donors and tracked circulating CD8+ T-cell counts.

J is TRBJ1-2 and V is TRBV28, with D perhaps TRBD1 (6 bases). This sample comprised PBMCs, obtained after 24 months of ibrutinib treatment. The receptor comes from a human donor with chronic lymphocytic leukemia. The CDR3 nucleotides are TGTGCCAGCAGGCCCAGAGGGGGGGGTAACTATGGCTACACCTTC. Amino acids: CASRPRGGGNYGYTF.